Following are 9 T cell receptor beta chains from one sample sequenced in a study of blood T cell repertoires in COVID-19. Generated by immunoSEQ multiplex PCR, the TCRdb table keeps only in-frame clones and is missing some. The table includes about 400,000 clones, approximately 88% detected once. The material sequenced was PBMCs or T cells enriched from blood (not recorded which). Receptors were obtained from a woman aged 40 to 50 with acute COVID-19.

V gene TRBV19 combines with J gene TRBJ1-2; 7 bases fit TRBD1. The CDR3 consists of 14 residues. Germline V gene sequence: CDR1 LNHDA, CDR2 SQIVND (reference sequence). V shed 5 bases, J shed 2 bases, and the junction held 5 bases outside the gene matches. CDR3 residues: CASSRQGVNYGYTF. CDR3 nucleotide sequence: TGTGCCAGTAGTCGGCAGGGGGTGAACTATGGCTACACCTTC.

This chain links TRBV24-1 with TRBJ1-1; unclear D gene. This CDR3 contains 12 residues. The germline V gene has CDR1 KGHDR and CDR2 SFDVKD. Trimming pared 9 bases from V and 0 bases from J, leaving 7 bases between. The CDR3 nucleotides read TGTGCCACCCCCTTCCTGAACACTGAAGCTTTCTTT. The encoded protein is CATPFLNTEAFF.

J is TRBJ2-7 and V is TRBV27; possible D gene TRBD2, 7 bases. CDR1 and CDR2 from the germline V gene are MNHEY and SMNVEV (reference sequence). V was cut by 5 bases and J by 3 bases, with 20 bases left in between. This CDR3 is 16 amino acids long. CDR3 sequence reads: CASSPKGGPTHYEQYF. CDR3 DNA sequence: TGTGCCAGCAGTCCTAAGGGGGGGCCAACTCACTACGAGCAGTACTTC.

The chain joins TRBV2 to TRBJ1-2; D not certain. The germline V gene encodes CDR1 SNHLY and CDR2 FYNNEI. Deletions cut 8 bases from V and 4 bases from J, with 17 bases between. The CDR3 runs 14 residues. The DNA of the CDR3 is TGTGCCAGCCCACGGCTAACTAACGGCTATGGCTACACCTTC. As protein: CASPRLTNGYGYTF.

DNA of the CDR3: TGTGCCAGCAGCCCCGGGACAGGGTGGGATACGCAGTATTTT. Translated: CASSPGTGWDTQYF. The chain couples TRBV11-3 to TRBJ2-3; 9 bases agree with TRBD1. Trimming took 5 bases from V and 6 from J; bases not matched to a gene: 6. CDR1 and CDR2 (germline): SGHNT, YENEEA. The CDR3 sequence is 14 residues long.

The CDR3 protein is CASSPRDSSYNSPLHF. In DNA form, the CDR3 reads TGTGCCAGCAGCCCGAGGGACAGCTCCTATAATTCACCCCTCCACTTT. This chain joins TRBV9 and TRBJ1-6, with 7 bases matching TRBD1. The CDR3 spans 16 residues. Germline trimming cut 4 bases from V and 0 bases from J; bases unmatched to any gene: 4. Per the germline V gene, CDR1 is SGDLS and CDR2 is YYNGEE.

The chain combines TRBV5-6 with TRBJ2-1; TRBD2 aligns across 8 bases. This CDR3 is built from 12 residues. With 2 bases clipped from V and 13 bases from J, the junction kept 5 bases outside the gene matches. The germline V gene encodes CDR1 SGHDT and CDR2 YYEEEE. CDR3: CASSLTSGRQFF. CDR3 DNA: TGTGCCAGCAGCTTAACTAGCGGCCGACAGTTCTTC.

The chain recombines TRBV5-1 with TRBJ1-1; D uncertain. The CDR3 has 14 amino acids. The germline V and J ends were trimmed by 1 base and 0 bases, with 7 bases remaining between them. Per the germline V gene, CDR1 is SGHRS and CDR2 is YFSETQ. CDR3 amino acids: CASSLTSMNTEAFF. The CDR3, as DNA: TGCGCCAGCAGCTTGACAAGTATGAACACTGAAGCTTTCTTT.

About this clone: Additional DNA sequences in this sample encode the identical CDR3. The chain has TRBV29-1 and TRBJ2-7; no clear D. CDR3 length: 10 residues. V was shortened by 4 bases and J by 4 bases, with 5 bases between the two germline ends. CDR1 and CDR2 (germline): SQVTM, ANQGSEA. CDR3 in DNA: TGCAGCGTTGTTAGTTACGAGCAGTACTTC. Its protein product is CSVVSYEQYF.